This TCR beta chain came from a study of T cells expressing NK-cell markers (dated by TCRdb to the early 2020s). Background on the whole study: Three sorted T-cell subsets (CD3+CD56+NKG2C+, CD3+CD56+NKG2C- and CD3+CD56-NKG2C+) from fewer than 10 donors had their TCR beta-chain repertoires profiled. Randomly selected healthy volunteers, three men and five women, were used as the eight sequenced donors. Libraries were sequenced as 2 x 150 bp reads on Illumina HiSeq 2000/2500, MiSeq or NextSeq. Seven of the eight sequenced donors were HCMV-seropositive and one was HCMV-seronegative. Broader findings and caveats from the paper: Whether the expanded NKG2C-expressing T cell clones were specific for HCMV antigens was left unclear. Those dominant clonotypes were again the most abundant among CD3+CD56-NKG2C+ cells in a few donors, at about 28.3-60.1%. In roughly 6 donors, the dominant CD3+CD56+NKG2C+ clonotypes ranked among the top 10 CD8+ clonotypes, making up roughly 1.0-8% of CD8+ T cells.

Its CDR3 holds 14 amino acids, cysteine through phenylalanine. The DNA sequence is not available. Via the germline V gene (reference sequence), CDR1 is MNHEY and CDR2 SMNVEV. Sequencing used an Illumina HiSeq 2000. TCR beta cDNA libraries were prepared using 5'RACE template switching, which introduced a universal primer site and unique molecular identifiers. cDNA synthesis was primed from the TCR beta constant segment, followed by two successive PCR amplification steps. Under the source paper's analysis protocol: Reads were demultiplexed and grouped by UMI with MIGEC, and clonotypes were assembled and quantified with MiTCR. To remove erroneous sequences, TCR cDNA sequences were retained only when supported by two or more reads. The tcR package was used for downstream repertoire analysis, with clonotypes matched between fractions based on CDR3 nucleotide sequence plus V segment. VDJmatch was used to annotate antigen specificity against VDJdb, with one amino acid substitution in CDR3 allowed. TCRdb reprocessed the reads, so every CDR3 protein sequence counts as one entry and DNA is not shown. The V and J calls and clone size are TCRdb's, not the authors'. The sample's own table lists about 540,000 distinct CDR3 sequences. Less than 4.5% of the sample belongs to the ten largest clones.

As for this clonotype: Its recognized antigen is unknown.

A commercial ELISA kit detecting HCMV-specific IgG in serum was used to determine HCMV serostatus. Peripheral blood mononuclear cells were isolated from blood by Ficoll density gradient centrifugation. Sequencing was carried out using blood T cells: a sorted CD56 or NKG2C T cell subset, CD4+ or CD8+ T cells, or bulk PBMC T cells (not recorded which). This clonotype was sampled from a young man in good health. Donor details come from another sample of the same person, matched by shared clones. The chain is made from TRBV27 and TRBJ2-7; TCRdb selects TRBD1, and the lack of DNA leaves this call unchecked. CDR3 region: CASRRDRLSYEQYF.